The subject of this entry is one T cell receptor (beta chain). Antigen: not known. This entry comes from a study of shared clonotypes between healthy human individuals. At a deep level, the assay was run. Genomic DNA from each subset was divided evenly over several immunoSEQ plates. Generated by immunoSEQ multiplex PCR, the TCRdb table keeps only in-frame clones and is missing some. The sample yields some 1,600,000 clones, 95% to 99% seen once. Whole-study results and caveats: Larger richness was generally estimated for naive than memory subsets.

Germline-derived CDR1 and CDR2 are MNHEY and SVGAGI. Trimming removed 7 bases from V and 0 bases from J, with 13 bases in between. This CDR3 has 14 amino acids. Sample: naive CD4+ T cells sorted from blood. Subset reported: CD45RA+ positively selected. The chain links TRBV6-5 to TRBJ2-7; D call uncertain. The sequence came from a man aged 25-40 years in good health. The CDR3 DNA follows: TGTGCCAGCATACCCTGGGCTGACTCCTACGAGCAGTACTTC. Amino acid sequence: CASIPWADSYEQYF.